A selection of T cell receptor beta chains follows, all from one sample in a study of radiotherapy plus CTLA-4 blockade in lung cancer. Profiled with immunoSEQ multiplex PCR; TCRdb holds only in-frame clones, not every one. This sample has 70,000 to 95,000 clones; about four fifths occur once, and the top ten carry about 15%. Sample: peripheral blood, taken from a patient treated with radiotherapy plus ipilimumab. These receptors originate from a human donor with non-small cell lung cancer that progressed on radiotherapy plus ipilimumab. Both conserved end residues are part of each CDR3. A D gene is named only where the DNA matches it firmly. Size tells how often a clone was seen (once, few, many) or the class of an expanded clone, and some rows leave it out.

TRBJ1-4,TRBV10-2,NA,NA,TGCGCCAGCAGTGTTCGAGCAACTAATGAAAAACTGTTTTTT,CASSVRATNEKLFF
TRBJ2-1,TRBV5-1,NA,TRBD2,TGCGCCAGCAGCCCCGGACTAGCGGGAGGGACTGAGCAGTTCTTC,CASSPGLAGGTEQFF
TRBJ2-1,TRBV5-1,NA,TRBD2,TGCGCCAGCAGCTCCCTTACAGCGGGAGCGAGTGGTGAGCAGTTCTTC,CASSSLTAGASGEQFF
TRBJ2-2,TRBV27,NA,NA,TGTGCCAGCAGTTTTAGAGGCCTTGGGGGCGGGGAGCTGTTTTTT,CASSFRGLGGGELFF
TRBJ2-1,TRBV12-5,NA,NA,TGTGCTAGTGCCCAAGGAGGGACAATCTCGAACAATGAGCAGTTCTTC,CASAQGGTISNNEQFF
TRBJ1-5,TRBV5-5,once,NA,TGTGCCAGCAGCACCCGCCCCGGATCGGGTCAGCCCCAGCATTTT,CASSTRPGSGQPQHF
TRBJ1-1,TRBV18,NA,NA,TGTGCCAGCTCACCACTTTCGGGGAACACTGAAGCTTTCTTT,CASSPLSGNTEAFF
TRBJ2-1,TRBV4-2,once,NA,TGTGCCAGCAGCCAAGATGTAGTGGGAACGTACAATGAGCAGTTCTTC,CASSQDVVGTYNEQFF
TRBJ2-7,TRBV10-2,NA,NA,TGCGCCAGCAGTGAGTCGTGGTCTGTTCCCCTTTCCGAGCAGTACTTC,CASSESWSVPLSEQYF
TRBJ2-7,TRBV7-9,few,NA,TGTGCCAGCAGCTCCCATCAGGGGGAGCAGTACTTC,CASSSHQGEQYF
TRBJ2-7,TRBV4-1,NA,NA,TGCGCCAGCATAGTCCTAGTAGGACGGAGGGAGCAGTACTTC,CASIVLVGRREQYF
TRBJ1-1,TRBV30,NA,TRBD1,TGTGCCTGGACTCGACAGGGTGGTACTGAAGCTTTCTTT,CAWTRQGGTEAFF
TRBJ2-1,TRBV2,few,TRBD1,TGTGCCAGCAGGGGGGGGACAGGGCACAATGAGCAGTTCTTC,CASRGGTGHNEQFF
TRBJ2-3,TRBV5-8,NA,NA,TGTGCCAGCAGCCTGGGCAGGGTAGGCACAGATACGCAGTATTTT,CASSLGRVGTDTQYF
TRBJ2-3,TRBV5-1,NA,TRBD2,TGCGCCAGCAGCGGATCCTCTAGCGGGAGTCCAGATACGCAGTATTTT,CASSGSSSGSPDTQYF
TRBJ2-7,TRBV7-9,NA,TRBD1,TGTGCCAGCAGCTTAGGGGACAGGTTAACCTACGAGCAGTACTTC,CASSLGDRLTYEQYF
TRBJ2-3,TRBV6-4,NA,NA,TGTGCCAGCAGTGACCGGGGGGCGCAGACAGATACGCAGTATTTT,CASSDRGAQTDTQYF
TRBJ2-5,TRBV2,NA,TRBD2,TGTGCCAGCAGTGAACCGACTAGCGGGGGTTGGACCCAGTACTTC,CASSEPTSGGWTQYF
TRBJ2-3,TRBV13,NA,NA,TGTGCCAGCAGCTTAACTAGATCAGGTACGCAGTATTTT,CASSLTRSGTQYF
TRBJ2-1,TRBV28,NA,TRBD1,TGTGCCAGCTCACGGACAGGAGGCAATGAGCAGTTCTTC,CASSRTGGNEQFF
TRBJ2-5,TRBV9,NA,NA,TGTGCCAGCAGTAGACAGTCGATGGCCCAAGAGACCCAGTACTTC,CASSRQSMAQETQYF
TRBJ2-1,TRBV4-1,NA,NA,TGCGCCAGCAGCCAAGATCGGTTCACCGAGCAGTTCTTC,CASSQDRFTEQFF
TRBJ2-1,TRBV10-3,NA,NA,TGTGCCATCAGTGGCCAAACTTTAGAGCAGTTCTTC,CAISGQTLEQFF
TRBJ1-3,TRBV7-2,few,NA,TGTGCCAGCAGCTTAGTTGGCAGCCAAAACACCATATATTTT,CASSLVGSQNTIYF
TRBJ2-7,TRBV2,NA,NA,TGTGCCAGCAGTGAATCGCTCTTC,CASSESLF
TRBJ1-2,TRBV6-1,NA,NA,TGTGCCAGCAGTGAAGCCGGGCACCTACAGAGCTACACCTTC,CASSEAGHLQSYTF
TRBJ2-3,TRBV11-3,once,NA,TGTGCCAGCAGCTTAGTCCTGGGGGACACAGATACGCAGTATTTT,CASSLVLGDTDTQYF
TRBJ2-6,TRBV11-2,NA,NA,TGTGCCAGCACCTTAGGCTCCGGGGCCAACGTCCTGACTTTC,CASTLGSGANVLTF
TRBJ1-3,TRBV30,NA,NA,TGTGCCTGGAGTGTTGGTATAGCCGGAAACACCATATATTTT,CAWSVGIAGNTIYF
TRBJ1-6,TRBV7-2,NA,NA,TGTGCCAGCAGCTCGGGACCTTTCTCCTATAATTCACCCCTCCACTTT,CASSSGPFSYNSPLHF
TRBJ1-2,TRBV12-5,NA,NA,TGTGCTAGTGGTTTGAGTCAGGGTATAGGTGGCTACACCTTC,CASGLSQGIGGYTF
TRBJ1-2,TRBV5-6,NA,NA,TGTGCCAGCAGCTCGGACGGGTATGGCTACACCTTC,CASSSDGYGYTF
TRBJ2-7,TRBV7-8,NA,NA,TGTGCCAGCAGCTTGAGAGGGGGCTACGAGCAGTACTTC,CASSLRGGYEQYF
TRBJ2-7,TRBV25-1,medium-sized,NA,TGTGCCCGAACGTCAGAGCAGTACTTC,CARTSEQYF
TRBJ2-1,TRBV5-1,NA,NA,TGCGCCAGCAGCTTGCCCACCGGGACTTACAATGAGCAGTTCTTC,CASSLPTGTYNEQFF
TRBJ2-7,TRBV9,NA,TRBD1,TGTGCCAGCAGCGTAGATGGACAGGGGTCCTCCCCTTACTTC,CASSVDGQGSSPYF
TRBJ2-5,TRBV25-1,NA,TRBD2,TGTGCCAGCAGTGAAGTCGTCCTAGCGGGAGTGTTGGAGACCCAGTACTTC,CASSEVVLAGVLETQYF
TRBJ2-3,TRBV2,NA,TRBD2,TGTGCCAGGAGACTAGCGGGGGTCACAGATACGCAGTATTTT,CARRLAGVTDTQYF
TRBJ2-5,TRBV19,NA,NA,TGTGCCAGTAGCGGTTTAGAGACCCAGTACTTC,CASSGLETQYF